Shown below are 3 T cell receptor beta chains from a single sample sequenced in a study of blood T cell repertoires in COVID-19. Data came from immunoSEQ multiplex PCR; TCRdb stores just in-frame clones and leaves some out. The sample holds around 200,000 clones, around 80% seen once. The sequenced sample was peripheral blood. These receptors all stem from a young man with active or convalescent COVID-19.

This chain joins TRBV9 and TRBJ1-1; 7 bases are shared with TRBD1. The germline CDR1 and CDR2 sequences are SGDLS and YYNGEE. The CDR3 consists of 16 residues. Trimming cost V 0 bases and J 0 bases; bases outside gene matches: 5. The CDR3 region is CASSVEPGQMNTEAFF. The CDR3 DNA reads TGTGCCAGCAGCGTAGAACCGGGACAGATGAACACTGAAGCTTTCTTT.

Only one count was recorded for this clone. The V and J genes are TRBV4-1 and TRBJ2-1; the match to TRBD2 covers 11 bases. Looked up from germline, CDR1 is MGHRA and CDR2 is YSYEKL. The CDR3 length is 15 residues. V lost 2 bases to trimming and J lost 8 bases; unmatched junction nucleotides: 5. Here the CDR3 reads CASSQTSGSDDEQFF. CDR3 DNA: TGCGCCAGCAGCCAAACTAGCGGGAGCGACGATGAGCAGTTCTTC.

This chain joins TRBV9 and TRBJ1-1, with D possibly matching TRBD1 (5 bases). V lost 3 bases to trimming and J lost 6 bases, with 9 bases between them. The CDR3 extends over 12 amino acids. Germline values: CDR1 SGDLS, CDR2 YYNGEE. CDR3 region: CASSGTGAEAFF. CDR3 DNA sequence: TGTGCCAGCAGCGGTACAGGCGCTGAAGCTTTCTTT.